Reported below is one T cell receptor beta chain. The data were obtained in a study of T cell responses to AZD1222 COVID-19 vaccine. The CDR3 contains 15 residues. The V end lost 3 bases, the J end lost 0 bases, and 11 bases lay between the germline ends. Per germline, CDR1 MDHEN and CDR2 SYDVKM. Method: immunoSEQ multiplex PCR; TCRdb's copy keeps in-frame clones and lacks some. Of about 140,000 clones detected, 85% to 95% appear once; the ten largest clones hold approximately 1.5%. V and J are TRBV28 and TRBJ1-1, with a possible D match to TRBD1 (6 bases). This clonotype originated in an adult in good health. The sample here was peripheral blood, taken on day 0 of AZD1222 vaccination. The CDR3 DNA follows: TGTGCCAGCAGTTTCGGACAGCTACTGAACACTGAAGCTTTCTTT. The encoded protein is CASSFGQLLNTEAFF. Supplemented by reference TRBV28 and TRBJ1-1, the full variable domain reads DVKVTQSSRYLVKRTGEKVFLECVQDMDHENMFWYRQDPGLGLRLIYFSYDVKMKEKGDIPEGYSVSREKKERFSLILESASTNQTSMYLCASSFGQLLNTEAFFGQGTRLTVV.